The 30 T cell receptor beta chains below come from one sample, sequenced in a study of tumor and adjacent non-tumor tissue in lung cancer. This sample's RNA came from whole unsorted tissue. The normal lung tissue was taken more than 3 cm from the tumor edge. TCRbeta libraries were built with three rounds of nested PCR, modified from ARM-PCR. TCRdb reanalysed the multiplex PCR reads using MiXCR and keeps one entry per CDR3 protein. The repertoire holds some 100,000 distinct CDR3 sequences, with around 57% as singletons. The sample was distant non-tumor lung tissue. These TCRs come from a man in his fifties or sixties with non-small cell lung cancer.

The chain joins TRBV28 to TRBJ1-6, with D perhaps TRBD1 (6 bases). Germline CDR1 and CDR2: MDHEN and SYDVKM. Trimming cost V 5 bases and J 14 bases, with 19 bases left between them. This CDR3 comprises 14 residues. CDR3 in amino acids: CASSRDRLGSSLHF. The DNA of the CDR3 is TGTGCCAGCAGTCGCGACAGGCTTGGATCATCCCTCCACTTT.

Regarding this clonotype: This may be a read error, as it is one base from a much larger clone. The chain joins TRBV20-1 to TRBJ1-5; D uncertain. CDR1 is DFQATT, CDR2 SNEGSKA, per germline (reference sequence). This CDR3 is 13 amino acids long. The V end was cut by 7 bases, the J end by 5 bases, with 15 bases between. The CDR3 DNA sequence: TGCAGTGGTCTAACAGAAGCCGATCAGCCCCAGCATTTT. Its protein product is CSGLTEADQPQHF.

On this clonotype: An end of the junction does not agree with germline; a read error may underlie this. The chain recombines TRBV4-3 with TRBJ2-5; D call uncertain. The CDR3 is 14 amino acids. The V gene's germline CDR1 is LGHNA and CDR2 YSLEER. The CDR3 DNA is TGCGCTAGCAGCCAAGATTGTGGAGAAGAGACCCAGTACTTC. Its protein is CASSQDCGEETQYF.

In regard to this clonotype: A much larger clone is a single base away; this may be a read error. The chain links TRBV28 to TRBJ2-7; unclear D gene. The CDR3 has 11 amino acids. V lost 1 base to trimming and J lost 7 bases, with 5 bases between them. CDR1 and CDR2 (germline): MDHEN, SYDVKM. The CDR3 here is CASSLSSEQYF. The CDR3 coding sequence is TGTGCCAGCAGTTTATCCTCGGAGCAGTACTTC.

About this clonotype: One junction end does not reproduce the germline sequence, and a read error may be involved. For the CDR3, the DNA is TGTGTCAGCAGTGCCGGGACAGTGGACGAGCAGTACTTC. It is translated as CVSSAGTVDEQYF. This chain joins TRBV6-1 and TRBJ2-7; 7 nucleotides line up with TRBD1. The length of the CDR3 is 13 residues. Germline-derived CDR1 and CDR2 are MNHNS and SASEGT.

A remark on this clonotype: The germline gene is not matched at one end of the junction; a read error may be the cause. The chain has TRBV4-1 and TRBJ2-2; D may be TRBD2 (5 bases). This CDR3 has 13 residues. The germline gives CDR1 MGHRA, CDR2 YSYEKL. As DNA, the CDR3 is TGCGCCAGCAGCCAACGGACCCACGGGGAGCTGGTTTTT. It codes for CASSQRTHGELVF.

About this clonotype: A read error is possible here, since a much larger clone lies one base away. The rearrangement joins TRBV28 to TRBJ2-7, with D perhaps TRBD2 (5 bases). Germline loops: CDR1 MDHEN, CDR2 SYDVKM. This CDR3 spans 15 amino acids. The ends were cut back, 5 bases at V and 5 bases at J, with 19 bases in the middle. This CDR3 reads CASSPPGIGGHEQYF. The CDR3 DNA is TGTGCCAGCAGTCCCCCCGGGATAGGTGGCCACGAGCAGTACTTC.

To note about this clonotype: The conserved final phenylalanine or tryptophan is absent from the CDR3, which likely points to a read error. The V call is TRBV6-1, the J call TRBJ1-2; TRBD1 is a possible D gene (5 bases). This CDR3 is 15 amino acids long. The germline V and J ends were trimmed by 5 bases and 7 bases, with 20 bases remaining between them. Germline V gene sequence: CDR1 MNHNS, CDR2 SASEGT. CDR3 sequence (DNA): TGTGCCAGCAGTTCAGAGACAAGGGGCAGTGGTGGCTACACCCTC. This encodes CASSSETRGSGGYTL.

The chain links TRBV4-1 to TRBJ2-7; either TRBD1 or TRBD2 may supply D (5 bases each). This CDR3 contains 16 residues. V lost 3 bases, J lost 2 bases, and 17 bases lay in between. Germline CDR1 and CDR2: MGHRA and YSYEKL. This CDR3 reads CASSHSPGPEAYEQYF. The CDR3 coding sequence is TGCGCCAGCAGCCATTCTCCGGGACCAGAAGCCTACGAGCAGTACTTC.

This chain links TRBV5-5 with TRBJ2-2; a weak D match, TRBD1 (6 bases). Trimming left V 0 bases short and J 5 bases short, with 11 bases between. In germline, CDR1 is SGHKS, CDR2 YYEKEE (reference sequence). This CDR3 comprises 15 residues. CDR3 in amino acids: CASSLVRGWTGELFF. The CDR3 region has the DNA TGTGCCAGCAGCTTGGTTAGGGGGTGGACCGGGGAGCTGTTTTTT.

Details on this clonotype: This clone may be a read error of a much larger clone one base away. This chain links TRBV28 with TRBJ2-1; D possibly uses TRBD1 or TRBD2 (7 bases each). V gave up 10 bases and J gave up 8 bases, with 24 bases separating them. CDR1 and CDR2 (germline): MDHEN, SYDVKM. The CDR3 covers 15 residues. CDR3 region: CAISRTGLVGDEQFF. The CDR3 nucleotides read TGTGCCATCAGCAGGACAGGACTAGTAGGCGATGAGCAGTTCTTC.

As regards this clonotype: The conserved phenylalanine or tryptophan normally closing the CDR3 is absent here, so this likely arose from a read error. The chain couples TRBV12-3 or TRBV12-4 to TRBJ1-6, with D possibly being TRBD1 (5 bases). The V end lost 6 bases, the J end lost 1 base, and 19 bases lay between the germline ends. CDR3 size: 18 residues. The CDR3 reads CASSPTGSSRSYNSPLHL. CDR3 coding DNA: TGTGCCAGCAGCCCTACAGGTAGCAGTAGGTCCTATAATTCACCCCTCCACCTT.

On this clonotype: The CDR3 end shows no conserved phenylalanine or tryptophan, and so a read error is likely. The rearrangement joins TRBV6-5 to TRBJ1-2; 9 bases align to TRBD1. The germline gives CDR1 MNHEY, CDR2 SVGAGI. The CDR3 loop spans 17 amino acids. With V trimmed by 6 bases and J by 2 bases, 13 bases remained unmatched. CDR3 amino acids: CASRKPTGGDENYGYTL. The CDR3 nucleotides are TGTGCCAGCAGAAAACCAACAGGGGGCGATGAGAACTATGGCTACACCTTA.

This clonotype was seen only once. Because it lacks the conserved phenylalanine or tryptophan at the end, this CDR3 is likely a read error. The genes are TRBV29-1 and TRBJ2-1, with D unresolved. Germline CDR1 SQVTM, CDR2 ANQGSEA. V was pared by 5 bases and J by 12 bases, with 14 bases between. This CDR3 region has 11 residues. CDR3 region: CSVPARPGQFI. The CDR3 DNA reads as TGCAGCGTTCCAGCGCGGCCTGGGCAGTTCATC.

This clonotype was counted ten times or more. The chain joins TRBV5-6 to TRBJ1-1; D ambiguous. The germline V gene has CDR1 SGHDT and CDR2 YYEEEE. V shed 4 bases and J shed 8 bases, with 24 bases lying between them. The CDR3 is made up of 16 amino acids. In nucleotides, the CDR3 is TGTGCCAGCAGCGGCGATAAGACCCCAGTTGTCCGGGAAGCTTTCTTT. It yields the protein CASSGDKTPVVREAFF.

With respect to this clonotype: Relative to the germline gene, one junction end is altered; a read error may explain this. The rearrangement uses TRBV6-6 and TRBJ1-5; the D is unclear. CDR3 length: 15 amino acids. Germline V gene sequence: CDR1 MNHNY, CDR2 SVGAGI (reference sequence). This CDR3 reads CVSSYGRVGNQPQHF. DNA for the CDR3: TGTGTCAGCAGTTACGGGAGGGTTGGCAATCAGCCCCAGCATTTT.

This clonotype was seen repeatedly, ten times or more. This chain links TRBV29-1 with TRBJ2-1, with TRBD1 identical over 8 bases. J lost 4 bases, V lost 6 bases, and 5 bases had no gene match. There are 13 residues in the CDR3. Germline CDR1 SQVTM, CDR2 ANQGSEA. Here the CDR3 reads CSVHRTGYNEQFF. The DNA of the CDR3 is TGCAGCGTCCACCGGACAGGGTACAATGAGCAGTTCTTC.

This clonotype was counted a few times. A single base separates this from a much larger clone, so it may be a read error. The chain joins TRBV29-1 to TRBJ2-5; D might be TRBD1 or TRBD2, each matching 5 bases. The V gene's germline CDR1 is SQVTM and CDR2 ANQGSEA. The CDR3 has 12 amino acids. The CDR3 region has the DNA TGCAGCGTATTAGGGGCCGGGGAGATCCAGTACTTC. This encodes CSVLGAGEIQYF.

This clonotype has ten or more counts. The V call is TRBV5-5, the J call TRBJ1-4; D unresolved. This CDR3 contains 14 residues. CDR1 and CDR2 (germline): SGHKS, YYEKEE (reference sequence). The germline V and J ends were trimmed by 3 bases and 0 bases, with 6 bases remaining between them. CDR3 sequence (DNA): TGTGCCAGCAGCTCGCATGCAACTAATGAAAAACTGTTTTTT. Translated, it gives CASSSHATNEKLFF.

On this clonotype itself: Germline and junction disagree at one end, which may indicate a read error. This chain connects TRBV11-3 to TRBJ2-2; possibly TRBD2 for D (5 bases). Germline values: CDR1 SGHNT, CDR2 YENEEA. The CDR3 runs to 15 residues. CDR3 in amino acids: CASSLSVANNGELFF. The CDR3 DNA sequence: TGTGCCAGCAGCTTATCAGTAGCGAACAACGGGGAGCTGTTTTTT.

With respect to this clonotype: At one boundary the junction diverges from the germline segment, which might be a read error. The rearrangement links TRBV6-5 to TRBJ1-2; D ambiguous. In germline, CDR1 is MNHEY, CDR2 SVGAGI. The CDR3 totals 13 residues. The CDR3 reads CAGSPDGPGDYTF. The CDR3, as DNA: TGTGCCGGCAGTCCCGACGGGCCTGGTGACTACACCTTC.

As to this clonotype: In this CDR3 the conserved last residue, phenylalanine or tryptophan, is missing, so a read error is likely. The chain carries TRBV6-5 and TRBJ1-1; D is possibly TRBD1 (6 bases). The germline V gene encodes CDR1 MNHEY and CDR2 SVGAGI. This CDR3 contains 15 residues. Here the CDR3 reads CASSWGTTGNSEAFL. For the CDR3, the DNA is TGTGCCAGCAGTTGGGGCACAACAGGGAACAGTGAAGCTTTCCTT.

This clonotype was found many times. The chain links TRBV5-4 to TRBJ2-7, with a possible D match to TRBD2 (6 bases). In germline, CDR1 is SGHNT, CDR2 YYREEE (reference sequence). The CDR3 loop spans 14 amino acids. V was clipped by 4 bases and J by 3 bases, with 14 bases between them. The CDR3 is CASSAAAGGYEQYF. CDR3 DNA: TGTGCCAGCAGCGCCGCGGCCGGGGGCTACGAGCAGTACTTC.

This chain connects TRBV5-1 to TRBJ2-1; 7 bases agree with TRBD1. The V segment lost 4 bases and the J segment 4 bases; nucleotides outside the gene matches: 5. The length of the CDR3 is 14 residues. CDR1 SGHRS and CDR2 YFSETQ come from the germline V gene. As DNA, the CDR3 is TGCGCCAGCAGCAAGACAGGGCTATACAATGAGCAGTTCTTC. Translation: CASSKTGLYNEQFF.

In regard to this clonotype: A much larger clone is a single base away; this may be a read error. The chain links TRBV20-1 to TRBJ2-7; TRBD2 agrees at 10 bases. The trim removed 3 bases at V and 3 bases at J, leaving 8 bases unmatched. The CDR3 covers 15 residues. CDR1 DFQATT and CDR2 SNEGSKA come from the germline V gene (reference sequence). The CDR3 spells CSASGMLAGVYEQYF. The CDR3 DNA reads as TGCAGTGCTAGTGGGATGCTAGCGGGAGTCTACGAGCAGTACTTC.

This clonotype was observed at least ten times. The junction shows a germline mismatch at one end, possibly a read error. The chain joins TRBV12-3 or TRBV12-4 to TRBJ1-2, with a weak D call TRBD1 (5 bases). The CDR3 has 13 residues. DNA of the CDR3: TGTGCCAGCAGTCCCGGTGCAGGGTATGACTACACCTTC. Translated: CASSPGAGYDYTF.

With respect to this clonotype: This may stem from a read error, because a much larger clone lies one nucleotide away. The CDR3 DNA is TGTGCCAGCAGTCAGGACAGGACAAAACAGCCCCAGCATTTT. It translates to CASSQDRTKQPQHF. The chain employs TRBV6-1 and TRBJ1-5; 7 nucleotides align to TRBD1. The V gene end was trimmed by 5 bases and the J gene end by 7 bases; junction bases not matched to a gene: 8. There are 14 residues in the CDR3. Germline V gives CDR1 MNHNS, CDR2 SASEGT.

To note about this clonotype: A much bigger clone sits one base away, suggesting this may be a read error. The chain couples TRBV6-1 to TRBJ1-2; D uncertain. The CDR3 sequence is 14 residues long. Germline V gene data show CDR1 as MNHNS and CDR2 as SASEGT. CDR3 region: CASTEALDPYGYTF. As DNA, the CDR3 is TGTGCCAGCACTGAAGCGCTAGACCCCTATGGCTACACCTTC.

Details on this clonotype: It may be a read error: a sequence one base away is much more abundant. The genes are TRBV12-3 or TRBV12-4 and TRBJ1-3, with D unclear. This CDR3 has 13 amino acids. The ends were cut back, 7 bases at V and 3 bases at J, with 10 bases in the middle. The CDR3 is CASILTCGNTIYF. CDR3 bases: TGTGCCAGCATATTGACGTGTGGAAACACCATATATTTT.

As concerns this clonotype: This may come from a read error, since a much larger clone is one base off. This rearrangement joins TRBV20-1 to TRBJ2-5; TRBD2 agrees at 8 bases. The CDR3 runs 12 residues. Germline CDR1 is DFQATT and CDR2 is SNEGSKA (reference sequence). CDR3 DNA sequence: TGCAATGCTAGAACGGGAGGGGAGACCCAGTACTTC. Its protein product is CNARTGGETQYF.